The 32 T cell receptor beta chains reported below all come from one sample, sequenced in a study of shared clonotypes between healthy human individuals. Clones were sequenced by immunoSEQ multiplex PCR, and TCRdb holds only the in-frame ones, with some missing. The data show millions of clones, about 95% seen once. Sequenced: naive CD4+ T cells sorted from blood. Described subset: CD45RA+ positively selected. The receptors stem from a man aged 18 to 30 in good health.

The chain employs TRBV5-1 and TRBJ1-1, with unresolved D. CDR1 is SGHRS and CDR2 is YFSETQ in the germline V gene. There are 17 residues in the CDR3. V lost 6 bases, J lost 3 bases, and 24 bases lay in between. The CDR3 region has the DNA TGCGCCAGCACTCCGGGGTGGGGAACCCAGAGAGACACTGAAGCTTTCTTT. Its translation: CASTPGWGTQRDTEAFF.

This rearrangement joins TRBV6-5 to TRBJ1-2; D possibly corresponds to TRBD1 (6 bases). CDR1 MNHEY and CDR2 SVGAGI come from the germline V gene. CDR3 length: 14 amino acids. The V gene lost 2 bases and the J gene lost 8 bases, with 15 bases spanning the gap. The chain's CDR3 is CASSYGQGTRGYTF. DNA for the CDR3: TGTGCCAGCAGTTACGGGCAGGGGACGAGAGGCTACACCTTC.

As to this clone: Mismatch with germline at one junction end may stem from a read error. This chain joins TRBV9 and TRBJ1-3, with no clear D. The CDR3 has 12 amino acids. Germline CDR1 is SGDLS and CDR2 is YYNGEE. CDR3: CASSVDGDTIYF. The CDR3 nucleotides are TGTGCCAGCAGCGTAGATGGAGACACCATATATTTT.

To note about this clone: The junction does not match germline at one end; this may be a read error. CDR3 loop: CASSSLPQGANKETQYF. CDR3 sequence (DNA): TGTGCTAGCAGCTCCCTCCCCCAGGGGGCGAACAAAGAGACCCAGTACTTC. This chain connects TRBV7-7 to TRBJ2-5; 8 bases align to TRBD1. The CDR3 contains 17 residues. CDR1 is SSHAT, CDR2 FNYEAQ, per germline (reference sequence). The entire variable domain, with the rest obtained from reference TRBV7-7 and TRBJ2-5, is as follows: GAGVSQSPRYKVTKRGQDVTLRCDPISSHATLYWYQQALGQGPEFLTYFNYEAQPDKSGLPSDRFSAERPEGSISTLTIQRTEQRDSAMYRCASSSLPQGANKETQYFGPGTRLLVL.

For the CDR3, the DNA is TGTGCCAGCAGGGGTCCCGGTGGAAGGTTCACTGAAGCTTTCTTT. Translation: CASRGPGGRFTEAFF. This chain connects TRBV6-5 to TRBJ1-1; D gene uncertain. The CDR3 covers 15 residues. CDR1 MNHEY and CDR2 SVGAGI come from the germline V gene. V lost 6 bases, J lost 4 bases, and 18 bases lay in between.

This rearrangement joins TRBV21-1 to TRBJ2-7; TRBD2 is the table's D call, not checked against the DNA. TRBV21-1 is labeled a pseudogene. This CDR3 spans 14 amino acids. The CDR3 spells CARFTGDLLLEQYF. The CDR3 DNA follows: TGTGCCAGGTTTACGGGGGATCTCCTCTTGGAGCAGTACTTC.

This chain joins TRBV7-3 and TRBJ2-1; TRBD2 matches 7 bases. The J segment lost 0 bases and the V segment lost 4 bases, leaving 3 bases of the junction unmatched. Germline V gives CDR1 SGHTA, CDR2 FQGTGA. This CDR3 is built from 15 residues. This CDR3 is CASSSASGSYNEQFF. DNA of the CDR3: TGTGCCAGCAGCTCTGCTAGCGGCTCCTACAATGAGCAGTTCTTC.

The gene calls are TRBV10-1 and TRBJ2-1; 11 bases align to TRBD1. Trimming at V came to 10 bases and at J to 3 bases, leaving 2 bases not matched to a gene. Germline assignment: CDR1 WNHNN and CDR2 SYGVQD (reference sequence). This CDR3 region has 13 residues. The CDR3 bases are TGCGCCACGGGGACAGGGGGCTACAATGAGCAGTTCTTC. Its protein is CATGTGGYNEQFF.

This clone was counted only a few times. Additional DNA sequences in this sample encode the identical CDR3. The gene calls are TRBV5-1 and TRBJ2-7, with 12 bases matching TRBD2. The J segment lost 0 bases and the V segment lost 4 bases, leaving 8 bases of the junction unmatched. The CDR3 extends over 17 amino acids. CDR1 SGHRS and CDR2 YFSETQ come from the germline V gene. The CDR3 sequence: CASSTYSTSGSSYEQYF. Written as DNA, the CDR3 is TGCGCCAGCAGCACCTATTCGACTAGCGGGAGCTCCTACGAGCAGTACTTC. Full variable domain (rest looked up from reference TRBV5-1 and TRBJ2-7): KAGVTQTPRYLIKTRGQQVTLSCSPISGHRSVSWYQQTPGQGLQFLFEYFSETQRNKGNFPGRFSGRQFSNSRSEMNVSTLELGDSALYLCASSTYSTSGSSYEQYFGPGTRLTVT.

V gene TRBV5-4 combines with J gene TRBJ1-1; D not resolved. Germline V gives CDR1 SGHNT, CDR2 YYREEE (reference sequence). Trimming shortened V by 5 bases and J by 6 bases, and 11 bases separated the two germline ends. The CDR3 length is 12 residues. The CDR3 here is CASSASRAEAFF. The CDR3 bases are TGTGCCAGCAGTGCCTCGAGGGCTGAAGCTTTCTTT.

CDR3 sequence: CASRKGAPWNTEAFF. As DNA, the CDR3 is TGTGCCAGCAGGAAGGGGGCGCCGTGGAACACTGAAGCTTTCTTT. The chain couples TRBV6-1 to TRBJ1-1, with TRBD1 matching 7 bases. With V trimmed by 6 bases and J by 1 base, 8 bases remained unmatched. The length of the CDR3 is 15 residues. From germline, CDR1 is MNHNS and CDR2 SASEGT.

V and J are TRBV4-1 and TRBJ1-3; 8 bases line up with TRBD1. Germline values: CDR1 MGHRA, CDR2 YSYEKL. The CDR3 is 13 residues long. Trimming at V came to 2 bases and at J to 10 bases, leaving 4 bases not matched to a gene. The chain's CDR3 is CASSQQGASTIYF. The DNA for the CDR3 is TGCGCCAGCAGCCAACAGGGGGCTAGTACCATATATTTT.

Notes on this clone: Other DNA sequences of this sample code for an identical CDR3. The rearrangement joins TRBV11-2 to TRBJ2-5; 11 bases are a match to TRBD2. Per the germline V gene, CDR1 is SGHAT and CDR2 is FQNNGV. Trimming at V came to 5 bases and at J to 3 bases, leaving 5 bases not matched to a gene. The CDR3 is made up of 15 amino acids. The CDR3 DNA reads as TGTGCCAGCAGCAAAGGGACTAGCGGTAAAGAGACCCAGTACTTC. Amino acids: CASSKGTSGKETQYF.

The rearrangement joins TRBV11-2 to TRBJ2-5; no clear D gene. CDR1 is SGHAT, CDR2 FQNNGV, per germline. V lost 5 bases to trimming and J lost 0 bases, with 16 bases between them. The length of the CDR3 is 16 residues. The CDR3 is CASSPPSSYDQETQYF. For the CDR3, the DNA is TGTGCCAGCAGCCCCCCGAGCTCTTATGACCAAGAGACCCAGTACTTC.

A single count supports this clone. The chain has TRBV11-2 and TRBJ2-2; TRBD2 matches at 13 bases. V shed 7 bases, J shed 2 bases, and the junction held 10 bases outside the gene matches. Germline V gives CDR1 SGHAT, CDR2 FQNNGV. There are 18 residues in the CDR3. The CDR3 coding sequence is TGTGCCAGCACCGCTCGACTAGCGGGGGGCCCTAACACCGGGGAGCTGTTTTTT. This translates into CASTARLAGGPNTGELFF.

Here the CDR3 DNA reads TGTGCCAGCAGCCAAAATAAACAGGGCACAGATACGCAGTATTTT. It yields the protein CASSQNKQGTDTQYF. The chain employs TRBV4-2 and TRBJ2-3; D may be TRBD1 (5 bases). Trimming removed 2 bases from V and 1 base from J, with 10 bases in between. Germline assignment: CDR1 LGHNA and CDR2 YNFKEQ. This CDR3 has 15 amino acids.

This CDR3 is CASSSRQGRYNEQFF. As DNA, the CDR3 is TGTGCCAGCAGTTCCCGACAGGGCCGTTACAATGAGCAGTTCTTC. The chain uses TRBV6-5 and TRBJ2-1, with 7 nucleotides matching TRBD1. Germline trimming cut 4 bases from V and 4 bases from J; bases unmatched to any gene: 7. This CDR3 is 15 amino acids long. Germline V gene sequence: CDR1 MNHEY, CDR2 SVGAGI.

The rearrangement joins TRBV10-3 to TRBJ1-2; the D is unclear. The CDR3 extends over 12 amino acids. V was trimmed by 8 bases and J by 7 bases, leaving 14 bases between them. CDR1 and CDR2 from the germline V gene are ENHRY and SYGVKD. CDR3 loop: CAIATSLGGYTF. CDR3 DNA: TGTGCCATCGCGACTTCATTAGGTGGCTACACCTTC.

This chain uses TRBV10-1 with TRBJ1-1; D call uncertain. CDR1 and CDR2 from the germline V gene are WNHNN and SYGVQD (reference sequence). Trimming cost V 0 bases and J 7 bases, with 15 bases left between them. The CDR3 consists of 15 residues. CDR3 in DNA: TGCGCCAGCAGTGAGTCAAGGGCCAGAAGAGGTGAAGCTTTCTTT. This encodes CASSESRARRGEAFF.

V usage is TRBV6-5 and J usage is TRBJ2-7; 8 bases are shared with TRBD1. The CDR3 length is 14 residues. The V and J ends lost 6 bases and 2 bases, in that order; junction bases with no gene match: 6. The V gene's germline CDR1 is MNHEY and CDR2 SVGAGI. CDR3 DNA: TGTGCCAGCAGGACGGACAGGGCTACCTACGAGCAGTACTTC. This encodes CASRTDRATYEQYF.

CDR3 residues: CSVVPGGYQETQYF. The DNA of the CDR3 is TGCAGCGTTGTTCCGGGGGGGTACCAAGAGACCCAGTACTTC. The chain carries TRBV29-1 and TRBJ2-5; 8 bases fit TRBD2. V lost 4 bases and J lost 0; bases outside the gene matches: 4. CDR1 is SQVTM, CDR2 ANQGSEA, per germline. This CDR3 has 14 amino acids.

The V and J genes are TRBV6-1 and TRBJ1-5; 10 bases are a match to TRBD1. The CDR3 is 15 residues long. Germline trimming cut 6 bases from V and 6 bases from J; bases unmatched to any gene: 8. Germline V lookup: CDR1 MNHNS, CDR2 SASEGT. For the CDR3, the DNA is TGTGCCAGCAGCCCGGACAGGGGGGCCGGTCAGCCCCAGCATTTT. Its translation is CASSPDRGAGQPQHF.

The J gene is TRBJ1-2, the V gene TRBV6-1; 10 bases fit TRBD1. This CDR3 contains 14 residues. CDR1 is MNHNS, CDR2 SASEGT, per germline. V was clipped by 4 bases and J by 4 bases; unmatched bases: 3. The CDR3 spells CASSGDRGSYGYTF. CDR3 bases: TGTGCCAGCAGTGGGGACAGGGGTTCCTATGGCTACACCTTC.

The chain is built from TRBV7-9 and TRBJ1-2; D remains unclear. CDR3 length equals 12 residues. Germline V lookup: CDR1 SEHNR, CDR2 FQNEAQ (reference sequence). The V gene lost 1 base and the J gene lost 5 bases, with 5 bases spanning the gap. The chain's CDR3 is CASSLEQYGYTF. The CDR3 region has the DNA TGTGCCAGCAGCTTAGAGCAATATGGCTACACCTTC.

The chain employs TRBV28 and TRBJ2-3; unclear D gene. The germline V and J ends were trimmed by 4 bases and 2 bases, with 22 bases remaining between them. This CDR3 spans 18 amino acids. Germline CDR1 is MDHEN and CDR2 is SYDVKM. CDR3 protein: CASSSKVILGQYTDTQYF. The CDR3 DNA reads as TGTGCCAGCAGTTCCAAGGTAATCCTTGGGCAGTACACAGATACGCAGTATTTT.

This sequence joins TRBV2 and TRBJ1-5; 9 bases align to TRBD1. Germline V gene lookup returns CDR1 SNHLY and CDR2 FYNNEI. The CDR3 totals 15 residues. J lost 1 base, V lost 5 bases, and 3 bases had no gene match. The CDR3 spells CASSRDRVSNQPQHF. In nucleotides, the CDR3 is TGTGCCAGCAGTAGGGACAGGGTAAGCAATCAGCCCCAGCATTTT.

The chain recombines TRBV7-9 with TRBJ2-7; 10 bases fit TRBD1. Germline V gene sequence: CDR1 SEHNR, CDR2 FQNEAQ (reference sequence). J gave up 2 bases and V 5 bases, and 3 bases lay outside the gene matches. This CDR3 has 14 residues. In DNA, the CDR3 is TGTGCCAGCAGCCGGGGACAGGGGCCCTACGAGCAGTACTTC. Encoded protein: CASSRGQGPYEQYF. Full variable domain (outside the CDR3, taken from reference TRBV7-9 and TRBJ2-7): DTGVSQNPRHKITKRGQNVTFRCDPISEHNRLYWYRQTLGQGPEFLTYFQNEAQLEKSRLLSDRFSAERPKGSFSTLEIQRTEQGDSAMYLCASSRGQGPYEQYFGPGTRLTVT.

This chain links TRBV28 with TRBJ2-1, with 7 nucleotides matching TRBD1. The CDR3 runs 13 residues. Per the germline V gene, CDR1 is MDHEN and CDR2 is SYDVKM. V trimming: 8 bases; J trimming: 8 bases; junction bases outside the gene matches: 9. The CDR3 nucleotides are TGTGCCAGCCTGAGACAGGGTAGGGATGAGCAGTTCTTC. This gives the protein CASLRQGRDEQFF.

In this sample, this clone turned up once. This rearrangement joins TRBV7-8 to TRBJ2-7; TRBD2 matches at 8 bases. Germline loops: CDR1 SGHVS, CDR2 FQNEAQ. J gave up 0 bases and V 6 bases, and 7 bases lay outside the gene matches. This CDR3 contains 15 residues. The CDR3 DNA sequence: TGTGCCAGCAGGCCTACTAGCGGAGGCTCCTACGAGCAGTACTTC. Its translation is CASRPTSGGSYEQYF.

V gene TRBV28 combines with J gene TRBJ1-3; the D is unclear. Trimming left V 3 bases short and J 0 bases short, with 27 bases between. There are 21 residues in the CDR3. Per the germline V gene, CDR1 is MDHEN and CDR2 is SYDVKM. CDR3 DNA: TGTGCCAGCAGTTTGCTATACAACAAAAATCTAGGAGGGATCTCTGGAAACACCATATATTTT. Translated, it gives CASSLLYNKNLGGISGNTIYF.

The chain joins TRBV7-2 to TRBJ1-6, with a weak D call TRBD1 (5 bases). Trimming removed 3 bases at V and 7 bases at J, with 25 bases between. Germline values: CDR1 SGHTA, CDR2 FQGNSA. The CDR3 runs 19 residues. For the CDR3, the DNA is TGTGCCAGCAGCTTGAAGGCCGGGGTCTGGAAGGGGTCAAATTCACCCCTCCACTTT. Amino acids: CASSLKAGVWKGSNSPLHF.

The V and J genes are TRBV2 and TRBJ2-5, with 15 nucleotides matching TRBD2. The ends lost 6 bases at V and 7 bases at J; junction bases unmatched: 6. The CDR3 covers 15 residues. The germline CDR1 and CDR2 sequences are SNHLY and FYNNEI. CDR3 protein: CASREGLAGGTTQYF. The DNA for the CDR3 is TGTGCCAGCAGGGAGGGACTAGCGGGGGGCACGACCCAGTACTTC.